The T cell receptor (beta chain) under discussion was sequenced for a study of Ad26.COV2.S vaccination and SARS-CoV-2 variants. Concerning this clone: The antigen remains unidentified.

Some clones are missing from TCRdb's copy, which holds only in-frame ones; the method was immunoSEQ multiplex PCR. The sample holds around 140,000 clones, around 86% seen once. Findings and limits, study-wide: For non-spike TCRs, breadth in vaccine recipients resembled that in placebo recipients.

Deletions cut 6 bases from V and 1 base from J, with 12 bases between. This CDR3 has 14 residues. Per germline, CDR1 LNHDA and CDR2 SQIVND (reference sequence). The V gene is TRBV19, the J gene TRBJ1-2; no clear D. This sample comprised peripheral blood, obtained after recovery from COVID-19. The clonotype comes from a human donor who had recovered from COVID-19. CDR3 nucleotide sequence: TGTGCCAGTAGCCCACCGGTGCTTAACTATGGCTACACCTTC. As protein: CASSPPVLNYGYTF.